This entry concerns a single T cell receptor (beta chain). No antigen is known for it. PCR employed 60 Vbeta and 13 Jbeta primers. The repertoire was sequenced with immunoSEQ multiplex PCR; TCRdb's copy has only in-frame clones and lacks some. Among 140,000 or so clones listed, approximately 80% were seen once. The data belong to a study of cytomegalovirus exposure and HLA in healthy donors. Overall study findings and caveats: Presence/absence analyses treated sequencing depth as roughly uniform across donors.

The CDR3 loop spans 16 amino acids. The germline V gene encodes CDR1 MNHNY and CDR2 SVGAGI (reference sequence). After removal of 5 bases from V and 0 bases from J, the junction contained 7 bases not matched to a gene. The rearrangement links TRBV6-6 to TRBJ1-3; 7 bases agree with TRBD1. The sequence was obtained from a man aged 40-50 years in good health and CMV-seronegative. Sequences were obtained from PBMCs. CDR3: CASSLGGQASGNTIYF. The CDR3 DNA follows: TGTGCCAGCAGTCTTGGTGGACAGGCCTCTGGAAACACCATATATTTT.